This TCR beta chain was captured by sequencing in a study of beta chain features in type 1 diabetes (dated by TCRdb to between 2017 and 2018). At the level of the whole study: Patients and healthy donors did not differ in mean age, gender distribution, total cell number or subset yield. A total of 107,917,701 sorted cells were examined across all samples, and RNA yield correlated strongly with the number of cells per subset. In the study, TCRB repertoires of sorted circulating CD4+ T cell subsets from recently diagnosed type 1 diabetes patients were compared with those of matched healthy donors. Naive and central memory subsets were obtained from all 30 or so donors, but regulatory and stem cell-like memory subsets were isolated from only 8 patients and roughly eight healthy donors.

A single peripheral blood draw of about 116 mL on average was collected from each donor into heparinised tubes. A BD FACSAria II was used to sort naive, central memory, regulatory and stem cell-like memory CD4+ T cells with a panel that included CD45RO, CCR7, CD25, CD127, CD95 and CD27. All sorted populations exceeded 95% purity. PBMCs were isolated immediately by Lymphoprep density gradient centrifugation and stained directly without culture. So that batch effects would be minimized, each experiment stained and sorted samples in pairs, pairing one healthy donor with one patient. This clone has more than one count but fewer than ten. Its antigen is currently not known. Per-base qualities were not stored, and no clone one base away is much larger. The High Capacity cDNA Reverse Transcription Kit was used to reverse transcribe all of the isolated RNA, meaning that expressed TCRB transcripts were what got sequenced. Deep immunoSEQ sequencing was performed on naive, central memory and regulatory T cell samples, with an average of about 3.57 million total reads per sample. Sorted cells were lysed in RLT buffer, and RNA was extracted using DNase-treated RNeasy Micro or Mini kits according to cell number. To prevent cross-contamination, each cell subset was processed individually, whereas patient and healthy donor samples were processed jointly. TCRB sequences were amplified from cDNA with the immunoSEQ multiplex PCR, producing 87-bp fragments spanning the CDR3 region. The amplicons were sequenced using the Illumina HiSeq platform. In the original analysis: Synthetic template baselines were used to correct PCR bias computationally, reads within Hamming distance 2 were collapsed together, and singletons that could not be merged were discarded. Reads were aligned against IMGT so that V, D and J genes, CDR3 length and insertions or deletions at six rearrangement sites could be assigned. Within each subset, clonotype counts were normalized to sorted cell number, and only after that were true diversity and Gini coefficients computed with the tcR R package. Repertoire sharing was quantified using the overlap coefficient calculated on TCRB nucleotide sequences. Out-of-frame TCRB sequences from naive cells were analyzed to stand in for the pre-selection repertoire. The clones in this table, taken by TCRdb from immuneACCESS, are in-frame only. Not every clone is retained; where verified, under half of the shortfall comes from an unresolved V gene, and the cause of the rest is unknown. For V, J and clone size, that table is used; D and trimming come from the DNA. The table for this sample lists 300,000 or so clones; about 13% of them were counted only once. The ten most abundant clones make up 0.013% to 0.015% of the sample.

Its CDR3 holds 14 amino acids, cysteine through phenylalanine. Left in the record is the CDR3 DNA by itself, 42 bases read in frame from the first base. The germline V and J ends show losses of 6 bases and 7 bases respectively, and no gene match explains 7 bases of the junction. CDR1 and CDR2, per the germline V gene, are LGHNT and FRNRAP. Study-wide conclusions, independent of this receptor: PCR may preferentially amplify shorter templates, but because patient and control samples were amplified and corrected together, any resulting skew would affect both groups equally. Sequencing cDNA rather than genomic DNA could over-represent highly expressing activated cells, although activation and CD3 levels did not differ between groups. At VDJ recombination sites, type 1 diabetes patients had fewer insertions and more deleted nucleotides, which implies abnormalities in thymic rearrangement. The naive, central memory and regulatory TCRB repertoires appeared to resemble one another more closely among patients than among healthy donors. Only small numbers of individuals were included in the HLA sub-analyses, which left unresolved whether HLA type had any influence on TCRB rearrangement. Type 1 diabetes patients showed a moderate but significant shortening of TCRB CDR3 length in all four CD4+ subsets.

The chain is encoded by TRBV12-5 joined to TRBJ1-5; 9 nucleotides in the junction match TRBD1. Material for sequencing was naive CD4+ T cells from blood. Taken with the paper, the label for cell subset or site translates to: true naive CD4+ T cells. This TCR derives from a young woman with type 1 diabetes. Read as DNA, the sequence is TGTGCTAGTGGCACCGGACAGGGGAGACAGCCCCAGCATTTT. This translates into CASGTGQGRQPQHF.